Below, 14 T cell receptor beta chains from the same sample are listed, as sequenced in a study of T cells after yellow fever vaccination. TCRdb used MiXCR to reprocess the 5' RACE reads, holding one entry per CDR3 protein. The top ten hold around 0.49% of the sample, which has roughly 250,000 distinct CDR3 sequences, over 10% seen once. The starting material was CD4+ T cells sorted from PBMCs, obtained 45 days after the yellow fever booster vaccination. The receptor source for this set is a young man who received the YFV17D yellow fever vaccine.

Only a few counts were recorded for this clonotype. The CDR3 bases are TGTGCCAGCAGCTGGACAGTGTCTGAGCAGTTCTTC. Its protein product is CASSWTVSEQFF. This chain uses TRBV7-9 with TRBJ2-1, with a weak D call TRBD1 (6 bases). Germline CDR1 is SEHNR and CDR2 is FQNEAQ (reference sequence). V was cut by 4 bases and J by 9 bases, with 10 bases left in between. The CDR3 runs 12 residues.

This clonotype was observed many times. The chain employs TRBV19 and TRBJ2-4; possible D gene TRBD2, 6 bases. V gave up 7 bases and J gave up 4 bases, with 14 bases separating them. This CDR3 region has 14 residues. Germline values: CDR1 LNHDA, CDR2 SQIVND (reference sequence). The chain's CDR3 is CASIQSGLKNIQYF. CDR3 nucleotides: TGTGCCAGTATCCAGTCGGGACTTAAAAACATTCAGTACTTC.

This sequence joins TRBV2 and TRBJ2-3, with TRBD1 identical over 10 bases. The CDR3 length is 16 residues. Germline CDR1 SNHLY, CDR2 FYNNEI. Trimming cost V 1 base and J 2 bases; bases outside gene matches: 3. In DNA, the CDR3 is TGTGCCAGCAGTGAAGGGGACAGGGGATACACAGATACGCAGTATTTT. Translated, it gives CASSEGDRGYTDTQYF.

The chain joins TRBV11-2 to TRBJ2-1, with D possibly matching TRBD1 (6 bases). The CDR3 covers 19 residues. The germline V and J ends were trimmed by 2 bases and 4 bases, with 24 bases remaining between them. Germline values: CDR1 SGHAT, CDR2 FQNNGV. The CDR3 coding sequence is TGTGCCAGCAGCTTACGTTCCCACCTCAGACAGGAACGATACAATGAGCAGTTCTTC. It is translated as CASSLRSHLRQERYNEQFF. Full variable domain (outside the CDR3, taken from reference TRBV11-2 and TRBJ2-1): EAGVAQSPRYKIIEKRQSVAFWCNPISGHATLYWYQQILGQGPKLLIQFQNNGVVDDSQLPKDRFSAERLKGVDSTLKIQPAKLEDSAVYLCASSLRSHLRQERYNEQFFGPGTRLTVL.

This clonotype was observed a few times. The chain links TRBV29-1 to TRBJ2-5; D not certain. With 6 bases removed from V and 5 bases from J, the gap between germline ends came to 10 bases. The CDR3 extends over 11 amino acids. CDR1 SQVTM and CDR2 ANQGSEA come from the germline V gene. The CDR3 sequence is CSVLGMETQYF. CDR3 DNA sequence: TGCAGCGTCCTGGGAATGGAGACCCAGTACTTC.

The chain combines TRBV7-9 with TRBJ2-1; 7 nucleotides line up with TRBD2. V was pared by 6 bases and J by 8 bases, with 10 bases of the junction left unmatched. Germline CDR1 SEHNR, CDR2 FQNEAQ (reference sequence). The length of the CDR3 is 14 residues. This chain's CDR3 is CASRPGLGPDEQFF. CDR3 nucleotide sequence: TGTGCCAGCAGGCCAGGACTAGGACCCGATGAGCAGTTCTTC.

The CDR3: CSARRGQIQETQYF. CDR3 DNA sequence: TGCAGTGCTCGGAGGGGACAGATCCAAGAGACCCAGTACTTC. The rearrangement uses TRBV20-1 and TRBJ2-5; perhaps TRBD1 as D (7 bases). Trimming took 5 bases from V and 1 from J, leaving 14 bases between them. The CDR3 totals 14 residues. Germline V gene data show CDR1 as DFQATT and CDR2 as SNEGSKA (reference sequence).

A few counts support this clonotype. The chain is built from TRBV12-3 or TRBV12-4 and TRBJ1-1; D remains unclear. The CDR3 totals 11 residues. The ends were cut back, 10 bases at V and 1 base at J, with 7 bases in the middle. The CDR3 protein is CATSGNTEAFF. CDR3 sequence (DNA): TGTGCCACCTCAGGGAACACTGAAGCTTTCTTT.

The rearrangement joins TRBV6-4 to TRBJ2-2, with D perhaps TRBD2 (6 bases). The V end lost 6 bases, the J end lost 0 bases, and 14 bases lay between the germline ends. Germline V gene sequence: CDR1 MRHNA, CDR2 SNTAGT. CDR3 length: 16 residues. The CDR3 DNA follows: TGTGCCAGCAGCCTAGAGGAGGGCGCGAACACCGGGGAGCTGTTTTTT. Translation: CASSLEEGANTGELFF.

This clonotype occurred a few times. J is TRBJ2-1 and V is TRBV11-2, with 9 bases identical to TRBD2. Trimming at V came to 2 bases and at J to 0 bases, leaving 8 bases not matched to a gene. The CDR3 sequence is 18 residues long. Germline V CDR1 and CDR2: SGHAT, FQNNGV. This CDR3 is CASSLRLAEPTSYNEQFF. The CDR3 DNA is TGTGCCAGCAGCTTAAGACTAGCGGAGCCCACCTCCTACAATGAGCAGTTCTTC.

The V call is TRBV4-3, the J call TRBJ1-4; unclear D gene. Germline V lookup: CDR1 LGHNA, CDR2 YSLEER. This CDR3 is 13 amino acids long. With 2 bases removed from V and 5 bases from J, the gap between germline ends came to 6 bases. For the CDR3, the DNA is TGCGCCAGCAGCCAAATGGGGAATGAAAAACTGTTTTTT. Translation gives CASSQMGNEKLFF.

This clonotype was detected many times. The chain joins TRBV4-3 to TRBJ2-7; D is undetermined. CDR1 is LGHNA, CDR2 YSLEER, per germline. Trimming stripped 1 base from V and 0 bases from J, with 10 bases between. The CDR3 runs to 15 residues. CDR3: CASSQAHLSSYEQYF. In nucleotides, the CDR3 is TGCGCCAGCAGCCAAGCACACCTGAGCTCCTACGAGCAGTACTTC.

CDR3 residues: CASRLGLAGFTDTQYF. The CDR3 bases are TGTGCCAGCAGACTGGGACTAGCGGGCTTCACAGATACGCAGTATTTT. The chain uses TRBV12-3 or TRBV12-4 and TRBJ2-3, with 12 nucleotides matching TRBD2. The CDR3 totals 16 residues. J lost 2 bases, V lost 6 bases, and 6 bases had no gene match.

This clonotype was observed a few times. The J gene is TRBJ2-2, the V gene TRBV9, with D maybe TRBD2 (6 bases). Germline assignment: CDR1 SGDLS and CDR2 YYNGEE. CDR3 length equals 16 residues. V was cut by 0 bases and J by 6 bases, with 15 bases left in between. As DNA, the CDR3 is TGTGCCAGCAGCGTAGTTCTGGAGGGCCATTCCGGGGAGCTGTTTTTT. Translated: CASSVVLEGHSGELFF.